A single sample is the source of the 20 T cell receptor beta chains below, sequenced in a study of OX40 agonist ivuxolimab in advanced cancers. Method: immunoSEQ multiplex PCR; TCRdb's copy keeps in-frame clones and lacks some. The table includes 55,000 to 75,000 clones, around 87% detected once. The starting material was CD4+ or CD8+ T cells sorted from blood, obtained in a trial of the OX40 agonist ivuxolimab. The receptors derive from an adult with an advanced solid tumor such as melanoma, head and neck, liver or kidney cancer.

The rearrangement uses TRBV19 and TRBJ1-2; D not certain. V was clipped by 5 bases and J by 8 bases, with 12 bases between them. Germline V gene sequence: CDR1 LNHDA, CDR2 SQIVND (reference sequence). This CDR3 has 12 amino acids. CDR3 nucleotides: TGTGCCAGTAGTCCCGGATCAACGGGCTACACCTTC. Residues: CASSPGSTGYTF.

The chain combines TRBV18 with TRBJ1-1, with 8 bases fitting TRBD1. There are 16 residues in the CDR3. V shed 2 bases and J 1 base; nucleotides not matched to a gene: 6. Germline loops: CDR1 KGHSH, CDR2 LQKENI. In DNA form, the CDR3 reads TGTGCCAGCTCACCATCGACAGGGGTTGGGAACACTGAAGCTTTCTTT. Protein sequence: CASSPSTGVGNTEAFF.

In DNA, the CDR3 is TGTGCCATCAGCCAGCGGGGGGGAGGGACAGATACGCAGTATTTT. Translating gives CAISQRGGGTDTQYF. The gene calls are TRBV10-3 and TRBJ2-3; 10 nucleotides line up with TRBD2. CDR1 ENHRY and CDR2 SYGVKD come from the germline V gene. The trim removed 6 bases at V and 3 bases at J, leaving 6 bases unmatched. CDR3 length: 15 residues.

V gene TRBV18 combines with J gene TRBJ1-1; no definite D call. This CDR3 has 12 amino acids. Germline values: CDR1 KGHSH, CDR2 LQKENI. Trimming left V 3 bases short and J 3 bases short, with 5 bases between. The CDR3 DNA is TGTGCCAGCTCACCGGACGACACTGAAGCTTTCTTT. This codes for CASSPDDTEAFF.

The genes are TRBV27 and TRBJ1-1; the D gene is possibly TRBD1 (6 bases). Trimming removed 5 bases at V and 1 base at J, with 11 bases between. Germline CDR1 is MNHEY and CDR2 is SMNVEV (reference sequence). The length of the CDR3 is 14 residues. CDR3 protein: CASSTRGGNTEAFF. The CDR3 nucleotides are TGTGCCAGCAGTACGAGGGGGGGGAACACTGAAGCTTTCTTT.

The chain couples TRBV7-7 to TRBJ2-1; possible D gene TRBD1, 7 bases. V lost 0 bases and J 7 bases, leaving 19 bases between the germline ends. This CDR3 spans 17 amino acids. Germline lookup yields CDR1 SSHAT and CDR2 FNYEAQ (reference sequence). CDR3 sequence reads: CASSLAVFETGRNEQFF. The CDR3 DNA follows: TGTGCCAGCAGCTTAGCAGTCTTTGAGACAGGGAGGAATGAGCAGTTCTTC.

V and J are TRBV18 and TRBJ1-5, with TRBD1 as a possible D gene (6 bases). V lost 1 base, J lost 5 bases, and 9 bases lay in between. Looked up from germline, CDR1 is KGHSH and CDR2 is LQKENI. This CDR3 is 14 amino acids long. This chain's CDR3 is CASSPQAGDQPQHF. The CDR3 coding sequence is TGTGCCAGCTCACCACAGGCAGGGGATCAGCCCCAGCATTTT.

V is TRBV6-1 and J is TRBJ1-3; D gene ambiguous. V lost 5 bases and J lost 5, with 4 bases in between. The CDR3 spans 11 residues. Germline assignment: CDR1 MNHNS and CDR2 SASEGT. The DNA of the CDR3 is TGTGCCAGCAGTTATCGAAACACCATATATTTT. This translates into CASSYRNTIYF.

This clone occurred once. This sequence joins TRBV18 and TRBJ2-7; D may be TRBD1 (6 bases). Trimming stripped 2 bases from V and 6 bases from J, with 14 bases between. The germline V gene encodes CDR1 KGHSH and CDR2 LQKENI. CDR3 length: 14 amino acids. CDR3 nucleotides: TGTGCCAGCTCACCAGAGACAGGTGCCCGCGAGCAGTACTTC. Amino acids: CASSPETGAREQYF. Supplemented by reference TRBV18 and TRBJ2-7, the full variable domain reads NAGVMQNPRHLVRRRGQEARLRCSPMKGHSHVYWYRQLPEEGLKFMVYLQKENIIDESGMPKERFSAEFPKEGPSILRIQQVVRGDSAAYFCASSPETGAREQYFGPGTRLTVT.

This clone was detected once. The chain employs TRBV6-6 and TRBJ2-2; D remains ambiguous. The CDR3 length is 14 residues. V was shortened by 8 bases and J by 3 bases, with 13 bases between the two germline ends. The V gene's germline CDR1 is MNHNY and CDR2 SVGAGI (reference sequence). The CDR3 DNA sequence: TGTGCCAGCGATGCGCTTGGGGACACCGGGGAGCTGTTTTTT. This translates into CASDALGDTGELFF.

V gene TRBV2 combines with J gene TRBJ1-1, with D tentatively TRBD1 (5 bases). The CDR3 contains 16 residues. The germline CDR1 and CDR2 sequences are SNHLY and FYNNEI. Trimming pared 1 base from V and 1 base from J, leaving 13 bases between. The chain's CDR3 is CASSEVRGTPNTEAFF. In DNA, the CDR3 is TGTGCCAGCAGTGAAGTTCGTGGGACTCCGAACACTGAAGCTTTCTTT.

The chain employs TRBV19 and TRBJ1-1; 7 positions agree with TRBD1. This CDR3 region has 15 residues. Germline V gene lookup returns CDR1 LNHDA and CDR2 SQIVND (reference sequence). V shed 8 bases, J shed 0 bases, and the junction held 9 bases outside the gene matches. For the CDR3, the DNA is TGTGCCAGTTCTCCCTCGGGACAGATGAACACTGAAGCTTTCTTT. Amino acids: CASSPSGQMNTEAFF.

This clone was seen once. The CDR3 sequence: CASSVSRGGTEAFF. DNA for the CDR3: TGTGCCAGCAGTGTGAGTAGGGGAGGCACTGAAGCTTTCTTT. The V call is TRBV2, the J call TRBJ1-1, with a tentative D call TRBD1 (5 bases). CDR3 size: 14 residues. Germline V lookup: CDR1 SNHLY, CDR2 FYNNEI. Trimming stripped 4 bases from V and 4 bases from J, with 13 bases between.

The J gene is TRBJ1-2, the V gene TRBV18; D is unclear. V was shortened by 5 bases and J by 0 bases, with 13 bases between the two germline ends. Per germline, CDR1 KGHSH and CDR2 LQKENI. CDR3 length equals 15 residues. CDR3 residues: CASSARQGPNYGYTF. CDR3 bases: TGTGCCAGCTCAGCTAGACAAGGCCCTAACTATGGCTACACCTTC.

The V call is TRBV6-5, the J call TRBJ1-2, with a tentative D call TRBD1 (5 bases). Germline lookup yields CDR1 MNHEY and CDR2 SVGAGI. CDR3 length: 15 amino acids. V was clipped by 5 bases and J by 4 bases, with 17 bases between them. The CDR3 DNA reads TGTGCCAGCAGTAGATCGCCAGGGAAAGGCTATGGCTACACCTTC. Translation: CASSRSPGKGYGYTF.

J is TRBJ2-7 and V is TRBV7-8; 9 nucleotides line up with TRBD1. CDR3 length: 17 residues. Trimming took 1 base from V and 2 from J; bases not matched to a gene: 9. The germline V gene encodes CDR1 SGHVS and CDR2 FQNEAQ. The CDR3: CASSLVTSGTGTYEQYF. DNA for the CDR3: TGTGCCAGCAGCTTAGTTACATCCGGGACAGGGACCTACGAGCAGTACTTC. Supplemented by reference TRBV7-8 and TRBJ2-7, the full variable domain reads GAGVSQSPRYKVAKRGQDVALRCDPISGHVSLFWYQQALGQGPEFLTYFQNEAQLDKSGLPSDRFFAERPEGSVSTLKIQRTQQEDSAVYLCASSLVTSGTGTYEQYFGPGTRLTVT.

The chain carries TRBV11-1 and TRBJ1-6; 8 nucleotides line up with TRBD1. The CDR3 is made up of 17 amino acids. After removal of 2 bases from V and 7 bases from J, the junction contained 10 bases not matched to a gene. Germline V gene data show CDR1 as SGHAT and CDR2 as FQDESV (reference sequence). The CDR3 DNA sequence: TGTGCCAGCAGCTTAAGGACAGGGCCCGCGGGGAATTCACCCCTCCACTTT. It codes for CASSLRTGPAGNSPLHF.

This chain connects TRBV7-8 to TRBJ1-2; D is ambiguous. This CDR3 has 18 residues. Per germline, CDR1 SGHVS and CDR2 FQNEAQ. V was clipped by 1 base and J by 0 bases, with 18 bases between them. This CDR3 reads CASSLVVYRSASNYGYTF. The CDR3, as DNA: TGTGCCAGCAGCTTAGTGGTTTACCGATCTGCTTCTAACTATGGCTACACCTTC.

In nucleotides, the CDR3 is TGTGCCAGCAGCCCTGCGGGTTGGACTAGCGGGAAGGCCCAGTACTTC. Protein: CASSPAGWTSGKAQYF. J is TRBJ2-5 and V is TRBV14, with 12 nucleotides matching TRBD2. The germline V gene encodes CDR1 SGHDN and CDR2 FVKESK. J gave up 9 bases and V 4 bases, and 12 bases lay outside the gene matches. The CDR3 consists of 16 residues.

This clone was counted a few times. The rearrangement links TRBV4-3 to TRBJ1-5; D may be TRBD1 (5 bases). The length of the CDR3 is 15 residues. Trimming shortened V by 4 bases and J by 1 base, and 11 bases separated the two germline ends. Germline-derived CDR1 and CDR2 are LGHNA and YSLEER. CDR3 DNA: TGCGCCAGCAGCCCGTGGCGGGACAGCAATCAGCCCCAGCATTTT. Encoded protein: CASSPWRDSNQPQHF.